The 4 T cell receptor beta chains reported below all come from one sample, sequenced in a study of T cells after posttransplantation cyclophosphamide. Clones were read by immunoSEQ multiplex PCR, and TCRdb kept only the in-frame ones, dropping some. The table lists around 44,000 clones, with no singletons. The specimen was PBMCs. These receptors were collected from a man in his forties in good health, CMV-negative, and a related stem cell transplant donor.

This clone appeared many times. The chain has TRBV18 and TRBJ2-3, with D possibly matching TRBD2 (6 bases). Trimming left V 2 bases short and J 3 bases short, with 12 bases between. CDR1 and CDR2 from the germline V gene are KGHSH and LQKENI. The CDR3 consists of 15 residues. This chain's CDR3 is CASSPNPSGTDTQYF. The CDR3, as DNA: TGTGCCAGCTCACCAAACCCCAGCGGGACAGATACGCAGTATTTT.

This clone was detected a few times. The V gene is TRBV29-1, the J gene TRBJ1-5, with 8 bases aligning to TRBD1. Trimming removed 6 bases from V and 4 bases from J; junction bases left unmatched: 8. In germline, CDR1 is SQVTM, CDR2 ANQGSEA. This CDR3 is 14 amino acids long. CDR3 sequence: CSVVGTGANQPQHF. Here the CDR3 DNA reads TGCAGCGTCGTCGGGACAGGTGCAAATCAGCCCCAGCATTTT.

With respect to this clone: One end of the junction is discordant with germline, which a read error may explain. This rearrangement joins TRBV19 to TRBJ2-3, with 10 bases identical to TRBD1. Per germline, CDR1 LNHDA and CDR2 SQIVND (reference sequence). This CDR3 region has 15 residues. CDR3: CASSISGQGKDAQYF. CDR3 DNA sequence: TGTGCCAGTAGTATTTCGGGACAGGGGAAAGATGCGCAGTATTTT.

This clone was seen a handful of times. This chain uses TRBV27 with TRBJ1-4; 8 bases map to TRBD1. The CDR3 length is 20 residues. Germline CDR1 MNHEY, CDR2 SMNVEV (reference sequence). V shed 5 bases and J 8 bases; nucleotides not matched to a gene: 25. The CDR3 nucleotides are TGTGCCAGCAGTCCCGTACCTCCTCGGACAGGGTACGCCAATAGGGAAAAACTGTTTTTT. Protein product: CASSPVPPRTGYANREKLFF.